The rows below give T cell receptor delta chains drawn from one sample of a study of gamma-delta T cells after stem cell transplantation. With CATT, TCRdb re-called clones from the RT-PCR reads. The repertoire holds over a thousand delta-chain clones, with approximately 1.7% as singletons. The sample comprised gamma-delta T cells. These receptors came from a human donor. It is not recorded whose cells these are; they may come from a transplant donor. Each CDR3 is given with its conserved first and last residue. Fields, in order: V gene, clone size, J gene, D gene, CDR3 protein, CDR3 DNA. A D gene is named only where the DNA matches it firmly. Where a row states a size, it is once, few, many or the class of an expanded clone; other rows omit it.

>TRDV2|-|TRDJ1|-
CACVPVGRSGTDKLIF
TGTGCCTGTGTTCCGGTTGGGCGTTCGGGCACCGATAAACTCATCTTT
>TRDV2|few|TRDJ2|TRDD3
CACDTIHGSGFLGDQALTAQLFF
TGTGCCTGTGACACAATACACGGTAGCGGTTTTTTGGGGGACCAGGCTTTGACAGCACAACTCTTCTTT
>TRDV2|medium-sized|TRDJ1|-
CACDPSPGGTDKLIF
TGTGCCTGTGACCCGTCCCCGGGGGGCACCGATAAACTCATCTTT
>TRDV2|hyperexpanded|TRDJ1|-
CACDTVSFLKAGGITDKLIF
TGTGCCTGTGACACCGTTTCTTTCCTAAAGGCTGGGGGGATCACCGATAAACTCATCTTT
>TRDV2|large|TRDJ1|-
CACDTVGKPGDKLIF
TGTGCCTGTGACACCGTGGGGAAGCCAGGCGATAAACTCATCTTT
>TRDV2|hyperexpanded|TRDJ1|TRDD3
CASDKLGDTDKLIF
TGTGCCTCTGACAAACTGGGGGACACCGATAAACTCATCTTT
>TRDV2|medium-sized|TRDJ3|TRDD3
CACDRLGDTYPWDTRQMFF
TGTGCCTGTGACAGACTGGGGGATACGTACCCCTGGGACACCCGACAGATGTTTTTC
>TRDV2|medium-sized|TRDJ1|-
CACDPLRGEDDTDKLIF
TGTGCCTGTGACCCACTCAGGGGGGAAGACGACACCGATAAACTCATCTTT
>TRDV1|few|TRDJ1|-
CALTETLIRASTDKLIF
TGTGCTCTCACCGAGACCTTAATCCGGGCCAGCACCGATAAACTCATCTTT
>TRDV2|medium-sized|TRDJ3|TRDD3
CACDTGGYAGSWDTRQMFF
TGTGCCTGTGATACTGGGGGATACGCGGGCTCCTGGGACACCCGACAGATGTTTTTC
>TRDV2|large|TRDJ3|TRDD3
CACDTAGGEPSWDTRQMFF
TGTGCCTGTGACACCGCTGGGGGGGAACCTTCCTGGGACACCCGACAGATGTTTTTC
>TRDV2|medium-sized|TRDJ1|TRDD3
CACDLLGDLDTDKLIF
TGTGCCTGTGACCTACTGGGGGATCTGGACACCGATAAACTCATCTTT
>TRDV1|-|TRDJ1|TRDD3
CALGGPVLGDFTDKLIF
TGTGCTCTTGGGGGACCTGTACTGGGGGATTTCACCGATAAACTCATCTTT
>TRDV2|medium-sized|TRDJ3|TRDD3
CACDYTGSGGYAADGDTRQMFF
TGTGCCTGTGACTACACTGGAAGTGGGGGATACGCTGCTGACGGGGACACCCGACAGATGTTTTTC
>TRDV2|large|TRDJ1|TRDD3
CACDTVGDTRVYTDKLIF
TGTGCCTGTGACACCGTGGGGGATACCAGGGTGTACACCGATAAACTCATCTTT
>TRDV2|medium-sized|TRDJ1|TRDD3
CACDKLGDKWADKLIF
TGTGCCTGTGACAAACTGGGGGATAAATGGGCCGATAAACTCATCTTT
>TRDV2|few|TRDJ1|-
CACDTVGGSSDKLIF
TGTGCCTGTGACACCGTTGGAGGGTCTAGCGATAAACTCATCTTT
>TRDV2|medium-sized|TRDJ1|-
CACDTVAGLPYTDKLIF
TGTGCCTGTGACACCGTTGCTGGCCTACCGTACACCGATAAACTCATCTTT
>TRDV2|-|TRDJ1|TRDD3
CACDPLLGDTRSKHTNKLIF
TGTGCCTGTGACCCTCTACTGGGGGATACGCGGTCGAAACACACCAATAAACTCATCTTT
>TRDV1|-|TRDJ1|TRDD3
CALGERLGDTYRKHTDKLIF
TGTGCTCTTGGGGAAAGACTGGGGGATACGTATAGGAAACACACCGATAAACTCATCTTT
>TRDV2|hyperexpanded|TRDJ1|TRDD3
CACDTVVGDTPKKLIF
TGTGCCTGTGACACCGTGGTGGGGGATACGCCAAAGAAACTCATCTTT
>TRDV2|medium-sized|TRDJ1|TRDD3
CACDTVETRTPTGGPRVTDKLIF
TGTGCCTGTGACACCGTCGAAACGAGGACGCCAACTGGGGGCCCCAGGGTCACCGATAAACTCATCTTT
>TRDV2|large|TRDJ1|TRDD3
CACDALLGDSGPYKLIF
TGTGCCTGTGACGCCTTACTGGGGGATTCTGGACCATATAAACTCATCTTT
>TRDV2|medium-sized|TRDJ1|TRDD3
CACDTVGGFYDKLIF
TGTGCCTGTGACACGGTTGGGGGATTTTACGATAAACTCATCTTT
>TRDV2|medium-sized|TRDJ1|TRDD3
CACDGVGDYTDKLIF
TGTGCCTGTGACGGGGTGGGGGACTACACCGATAAACTCATCTTT
>TRDV2|-|TRDJ1|-
CACDPISYRGDPYTDKLIF
TGTGCCTGTGACCCGATTTCCTACCGAGGGGATCCGTACACCGATAAACTCATCTTT
>TRDV2|medium-sized|TRDJ3|TRDD3
CACDTGGYGSWDTRQMFF
TGTGCCTGTGACACCGGGGGATACGGCTCCTGGGACACCCGACAGATGTTTTTC
>TRDV2|medium-sized|TRDJ1|-
CACDPVGRNTDKLIF
TGTGCCTGTGACCCCGTGGGCCGAAACACCGATAAACTCATCTTT
>TRDV2|-|TRDJ1|TRDD3
CACDTLAGDTATDKLIF
TGTGCCTGTGACACCCTCGCTGGGGATACGGCCACCGATAAACTCATCTTT
>TRDV2|few|TRDJ1|TRDD3
CACDTADLGDPDDKLIF
TGTGCCTGTGACACCGCAGACCTGGGGGATCCCGACGATAAACTCATCTTT
>TRDV1|medium-sized|TRDJ1|-
CALGVIVGYTDKLIF
TGTGCTCTTGGGGTGATTGTGGGTTACACCGATAAACTCATCTTT